The 20 T cell receptor beta chains given below trace back to one sample, sequenced in a study of identical twins' blood T cells. TCRdb recomputed calls from the 5' RACE reads with MiXCR, one row per CDR3 protein. The sample holds 400,000 or so distinct CDR3 sequences; roughly 28% are singletons and the top ten take about 6%. Sequencing was performed on PBMCs. These receptors were obtained from a woman aged 18 to 55 in good health.

This clonotype has a handful of counts. The chain combines TRBV10-1 with TRBJ2-1; D is uncertain. Germline V gives CDR1 WNHNN, CDR2 SYGVQD (reference sequence). V lost 3 bases to trimming and J lost 7 bases, with 13 bases between them. This CDR3 spans 14 amino acids. The CDR3 nucleotides are TGCGCCAGCAGTGAAAGTGAGCCAGAAAATGAGCAGTTCTTC. Its translation is CASSESEPENEQFF.

V is TRBV29-1 and J is TRBJ1-2; D ambiguous. This CDR3 has 13 residues. Trimming left V 1 base short and J 4 bases short, with 10 bases between. Looked up from germline, CDR1 is SQVTM and CDR2 is ANQGSEA. CDR3 loop: CSVEGHTGYGYTF. In nucleotides, the CDR3 is TGCAGCGTTGAAGGACACACCGGCTATGGCTACACCTTC. Using reference TRBV29-1 and TRBJ1-2 for the parts outside the CDR3, the full variable domain is SAVISQKPSRDICQRGTSLTIQCQVDSQVTMMFWYRQQPGQSLTLIATANQGSEATYESGFVIDKFPISRPNLTFSTLTVSNMSPEDSSIYLCSVEGHTGYGYTFGSGTRLTVV.

As concerns this clonotype: Germline is not matched at one junction end, which may reflect a read error. The chain employs TRBV18 and TRBJ1-2; D perhaps matches TRBD1 (5 bases). The CDR3 runs to 15 residues. Germline loops: CDR1 KGHSH, CDR2 LQKENI. The DNA for the CDR3 is TGTGCCATCTCACCCTGGACACTCTCTAACTATGGCTACACCTTC. The encoded protein is CAISPWTLSNYGYTF. Full variable domain (missing parts from reference TRBV18 and TRBJ1-2): NAGVMQNPRHLVRRRGQEARLRCSPMKGHSHVYWYRQLPEEGLKFMVYLQKENIIDESGMPKERFSAEFPKEGPSILRIQQVVRGDSAAYFCAISPWTLSNYGYTFGSGTRLTVV.

About this clonotype: Being one base from a much bigger clone, this may be a read error. The chain carries TRBV29-1 and TRBJ1-1, with 7 bases lining up with TRBD1. V lost 8 bases to trimming and J lost 6 bases; unmatched junction nucleotides: 3. Germline loops: CDR1 SQVTM, CDR2 ANQGSEA. The length of the CDR3 is 10 residues. The CDR3 is CSFGQAEAFF. The DNA of the CDR3 is TGCAGCTTTGGACAGGCTGAAGCTTTCTTT.

The genes are TRBV18 and TRBJ1-2; no reliable D call. V was cut by 2 bases and J by 0 bases, with 10 bases left in between. CDR1 and CDR2 from the germline V gene are KGHSH and LQKENI. The CDR3 sequence is 15 residues long. CDR3 sequence: CASSPRQDSNYGYTF. In nucleotides, the CDR3 is TGTGCCAGCTCACCAAGGCAGGATTCTAACTATGGCTACACCTTC.

The chain has TRBV20-1 and TRBJ1-2; no clear D gene. Germline-derived CDR1 and CDR2 are DFQATT and SNEGSKA (reference sequence). Between the trimmed V and J ends, which lost 6 bases and 8 bases, there was a span of 10 bases. The CDR3 totals 10 residues. The CDR3 loop reads CSALLGGYTF. The CDR3 DNA sequence: TGCAGTGCCCTCCTCGGAGGCTACACCTTC.

This clonotype appeared a single time. The J gene is TRBJ2-2, the V gene TRBV27; 7 nucleotides agree with TRBD1. The CDR3 has 14 amino acids. J gave up 7 bases and V 5 bases, and 7 bases lay outside the gene matches. CDR1 and CDR2 from the germline V gene are MNHEY and SMNVEV (reference sequence). CDR3 loop: CASSRQGRDGELFF. The CDR3 region has the DNA TGTGCCAGCAGTCGACAGGGTCGAGACGGGGAGCTGTTTTTT.

This clonotype has just a few counts. The chain couples TRBV27 to TRBJ2-7; D is possibly TRBD2 (5 bases). Trimming took off 6 bases at V and 0 bases at J, with 15 bases between the two ends. Germline lookup yields CDR1 MNHEY and CDR2 SMNVEV (reference sequence). The CDR3 length is 15 residues. CDR3 in amino acids: CASSARGSSSYEQYF. CDR3 in DNA: TGTGCCAGCAGCGCCCGAGGGTCCAGCTCCTACGAGCAGTACTTC.

This clonotype came up a few times. The CDR3 is CASSRGRTFNTF. Written as DNA, the CDR3 is TGTGCCAGCAGTAGGGGACGGACGTTTAACACCTTC. The V gene is TRBV14, the J gene TRBJ1-2, with D tentatively TRBD1 (5 bases). Germline CDR1 is SGHDN and CDR2 is FVKESK. Trimming removed 6 bases at V and 12 bases at J, with 17 bases between. CDR3 length equals 12 residues.

The chain links TRBV7-8 to TRBJ2-3; 7 bases map to TRBD1. Per germline, CDR1 SGHVS and CDR2 FQNEAQ. With V trimmed by 2 bases and J by 7 bases, 3 bases remained unmatched. CDR3 size: 13 residues. The chain's CDR3 is CASSLQGEHTQYF. The CDR3 DNA is TGTGCCAGCAGCTTACAGGGGGAACATACGCAGTATTTT.

This clonotype came up many times. The V gene is TRBV11-2, the J gene TRBJ1-1; no firm D call. Trimming left V 4 bases short and J 5 bases short, with 5 bases between. Germline V lookup: CDR1 SGHAT, CDR2 FQNNGV. The CDR3 extends over 11 amino acids. Written as DNA, the CDR3 is TGTGCCAGCAGCTGGAGGACTGAAGCTTTCTTT. The encoded protein is CASSWRTEAFF. Full variable domain (rest looked up from reference TRBV11-2 and TRBJ1-1): EAGVAQSPRYKIIEKRQSVAFWCNPISGHATLYWYQQILGQGPKLLIQFQNNGVVDDSQLPKDRFSAERLKGVDSTLKIQPAKLEDSAVYLCASSWRTEAFFGQGTRLTVV.

The chain uses TRBV29-1 and TRBJ2-7, with unresolved D. CDR3 size: 10 residues. The V and J ends lost 5 bases and 5 bases respectively, with 7 bases between them. Per germline, CDR1 SQVTM and CDR2 ANQGSEA. The CDR3 region is CSVRSHEQYF. CDR3 coding DNA: TGCAGCGTTAGGTCCCACGAGCAGTACTTC.

This clonotype was detected a few times. The chain is built from TRBV2 and TRBJ2-2; no clear D gene. The CDR3 runs 14 residues. Deletions cut 1 base from V and 6 bases from J, with 9 bases between. The germline gives CDR1 SNHLY, CDR2 FYNNEI. The CDR3 spells CASSEVSVSGELFF. As DNA, the CDR3 is TGTGCCAGCAGTGAAGTTTCGGTTTCCGGGGAGCTGTTTTTT.

Remarks on this clonotype: Its ends do not fully match the called genes, so a read error is possible. V is TRBV5-1 and J is TRBJ2-7; 12 bases map to TRBD2. CDR3 length: 16 residues. CDR1 SGHRS and CDR2 YFSETQ come from the germline V gene. CDR3 sequence: CASGLVAGLAGHEQYF. DNA for the CDR3: TGCGCCAGCGGCTTGGTGGCGGGACTAGCGGGCCACGAGCAGTACTTC.

This clonotype was detected only a few times. The chain links TRBV9 to TRBJ2-7; tentative D call: TRBD1 (5 bases). This CDR3 region has 14 residues. With 0 bases removed from V and 3 bases from J, the gap between germline ends came to 10 bases. The germline gives CDR1 SGDLS, CDR2 YYNGEE. CDR3 in DNA: TGTGCCAGCAGCGTAGCTCAGGGATTCTACGAGCAGTACTTC. Its translation: CASSVAQGFYEQYF.

This clonotype has just a few counts. V usage is TRBV5-1 and J usage is TRBJ1-3, with no clear D. The V gene lost 2 bases and the J gene lost 4 bases, with 4 bases spanning the gap. CDR3 length equals 12 residues. The germline V gene has CDR1 SGHRS and CDR2 YFSETQ. CDR3 residues: CASSFNGNTIYF. The CDR3 nucleotides read TGCGCCAGCAGCTTCAACGGAAACACCATATATTTT.

The chain links TRBV5-6 to TRBJ2-2; D gene ambiguous. In germline, CDR1 is SGHDT, CDR2 YYEEEE. The CDR3 contains 14 residues. The V end was cut by 4 bases, the J end by 4 bases, with 11 bases between. The CDR3 region is CASSLTVTTGELFF. Here the CDR3 DNA reads TGTGCCAGCAGCCTTACAGTAACCACCGGGGAGCTGTTTTTT.

This clonotype has only a few counts. The chain employs TRBV7-9 and TRBJ1-2; D unresolved. The ends were cut back, 2 bases at V and 8 bases at J, with 24 bases in the middle. The V gene's germline CDR1 is SEHNR and CDR2 FQNEAQ (reference sequence). There are 17 residues in the CDR3. This CDR3 is CASSLTSLGAGEGGYTF. The DNA for the CDR3 is TGTGCCAGCAGCTTAACCTCGTTAGGAGCAGGAGAGGGCGGCTACACCTTC.

J is TRBJ2-2 and V is TRBV10-3, with D tentatively TRBD1 or TRBD2 (5 bases each). The V end lost 7 bases, the J end lost 4 bases, and 13 bases lay between the germline ends. Germline CDR1 reads ENHRY; CDR2 reads SYGVKD. The CDR3 is 14 amino acids. DNA of the CDR3: TGTGCCATCAAAGGGACGGACTTCACCGGGGAGCTGTTTTTT. Its translation: CAIKGTDFTGELFF.

The V gene is TRBV10-3, the J gene TRBJ2-3; D not resolved. The germline gives CDR1 ENHRY, CDR2 SYGVKD. Trimming removed 6 bases from V and 2 bases from J, with 12 bases in between. CDR3 length: 14 residues. CDR3 DNA sequence: TGTGCCATCAGGAGGTCCGATGACACAGATACGCAGTATTTT. It specifies CAIRRSDDTDTQYF.